This T cell receptor (beta chain) came from a study of blood T cell repertoires in COVID-19. Germline assignment: CDR1 MNHEY and CDR2 SMNVEV (reference sequence). The CDR3 spans 15 residues. V gave up 4 bases and J gave up 4 bases, with 17 bases separating them. Data came from immunoSEQ multiplex PCR; TCRdb stores just in-frame clones and leaves some out. The sample shows about 160,000 clones, more than 65% of them seen only once. This clonotype was obtained from a woman aged 55-70 years with COVID-19, enrolled during active disease. The chain employs TRBV27 and TRBJ2-7, with D possibly matching TRBD2 (6 bases). Input material: peripheral blood. The chain's CDR3 is CASSSTEGSRYEQYF. The CDR3 region has the DNA TGTGCCAGCAGTTCGACGGAGGGGAGTCGTTACGAGCAGTACTTC.